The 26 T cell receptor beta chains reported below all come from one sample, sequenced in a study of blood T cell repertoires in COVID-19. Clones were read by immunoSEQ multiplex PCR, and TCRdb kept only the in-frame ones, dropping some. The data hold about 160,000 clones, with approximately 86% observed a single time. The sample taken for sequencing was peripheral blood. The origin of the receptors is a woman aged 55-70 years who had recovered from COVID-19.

CDR3 bases: TGTGCCAGCAGCCAAGTAGGGGGTATCGAGCAGTACTTC. Translated, it gives CASSQVGGIEQYF. The chain has TRBV4-2 and TRBJ2-7; D may be TRBD1 (6 bases). Germline V gene sequence: CDR1 LGHNA, CDR2 YNFKEQ. Trimming shortened V by 1 base and J by 6 bases, and 10 bases separated the two germline ends. The CDR3 is 13 amino acids.

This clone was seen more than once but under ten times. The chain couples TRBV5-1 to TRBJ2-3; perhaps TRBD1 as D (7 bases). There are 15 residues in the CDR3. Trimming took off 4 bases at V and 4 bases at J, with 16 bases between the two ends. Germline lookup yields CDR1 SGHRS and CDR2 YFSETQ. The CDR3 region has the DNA TGCGCCAGCAGCCGGGGACAGCGGGCAGCAGATACGCAGTATTTT. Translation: CASSRGQRAADTQYF.

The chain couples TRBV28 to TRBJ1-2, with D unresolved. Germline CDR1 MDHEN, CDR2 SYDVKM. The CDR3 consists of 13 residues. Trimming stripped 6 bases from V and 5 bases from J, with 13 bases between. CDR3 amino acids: CASSRGNPYGYTF. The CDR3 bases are TGTGCCAGCAGCCGGGGTAACCCATATGGCTACACCTTC.

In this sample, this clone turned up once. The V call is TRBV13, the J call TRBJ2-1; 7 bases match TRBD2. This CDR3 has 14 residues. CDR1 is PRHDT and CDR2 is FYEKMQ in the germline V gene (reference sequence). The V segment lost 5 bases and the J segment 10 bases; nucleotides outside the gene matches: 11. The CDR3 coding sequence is TGTGCCAGCAGCCCGAGGGACTACCAGCAGGAGCAGTTCTTC. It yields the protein CASSPRDYQQEQFF.

For the CDR3, the DNA is TGTGCCAGCAGACGGCCGAACAGGGGTTTAAACGAGCAGTACTTC. Amino acid sequence: CASRRPNRGLNEQYF. The V and J genes are TRBV6-5 and TRBJ2-7; 7 bases are shared with TRBD1. In germline, CDR1 is MNHEY, CDR2 SVGAGI. With V trimmed by 6 bases and J by 5 bases, 13 bases remained unmatched. The CDR3 totals 15 residues.

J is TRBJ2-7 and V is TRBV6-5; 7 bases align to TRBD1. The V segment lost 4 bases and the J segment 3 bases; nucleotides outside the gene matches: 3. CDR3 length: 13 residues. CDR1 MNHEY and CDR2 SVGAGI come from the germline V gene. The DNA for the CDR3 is TGTGCCAGCAGTTTGTCAGGGGGCTACGAGCAGTACTTC. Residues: CASSLSGGYEQYF.

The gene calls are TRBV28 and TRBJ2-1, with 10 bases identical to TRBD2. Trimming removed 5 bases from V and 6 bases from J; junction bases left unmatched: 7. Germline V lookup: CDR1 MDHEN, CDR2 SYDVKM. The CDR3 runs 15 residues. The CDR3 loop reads CASSTKKRGGNEQFF. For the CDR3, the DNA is TGTGCCAGCAGTACAAAAAAGCGGGGGGGCAATGAGCAGTTCTTC.

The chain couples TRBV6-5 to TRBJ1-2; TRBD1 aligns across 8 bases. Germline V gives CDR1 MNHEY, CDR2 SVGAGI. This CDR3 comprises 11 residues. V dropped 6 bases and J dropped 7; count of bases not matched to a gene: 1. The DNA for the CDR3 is TGTGCCAGCAGCGGACAGGGTGGCTACACCTTC. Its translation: CASSGQGGYTF.

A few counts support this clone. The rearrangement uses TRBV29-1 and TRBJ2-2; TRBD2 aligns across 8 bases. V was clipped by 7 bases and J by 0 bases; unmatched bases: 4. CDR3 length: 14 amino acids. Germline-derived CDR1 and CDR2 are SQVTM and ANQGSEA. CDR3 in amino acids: CSASGGTNTGELFF. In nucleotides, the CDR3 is TGCAGCGCCAGCGGGGGCACGAACACCGGGGAGCTGTTTTTT.

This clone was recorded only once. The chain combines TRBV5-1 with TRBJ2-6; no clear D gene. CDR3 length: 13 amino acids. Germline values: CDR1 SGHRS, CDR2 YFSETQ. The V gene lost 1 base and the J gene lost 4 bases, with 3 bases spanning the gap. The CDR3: CASSLLGANVLTF. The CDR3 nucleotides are TGCGCCAGCAGCTTGTTAGGGGCCAACGTCCTGACTTTC.

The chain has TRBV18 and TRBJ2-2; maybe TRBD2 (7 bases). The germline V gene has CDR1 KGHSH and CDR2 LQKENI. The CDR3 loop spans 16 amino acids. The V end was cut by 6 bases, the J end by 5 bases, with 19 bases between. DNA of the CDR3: TGTGCCAGCTCGGTCGGACAGTTCGGGAGGACCGGGGAGCTGTTTTTT. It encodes CASSVGQFGRTGELFF.

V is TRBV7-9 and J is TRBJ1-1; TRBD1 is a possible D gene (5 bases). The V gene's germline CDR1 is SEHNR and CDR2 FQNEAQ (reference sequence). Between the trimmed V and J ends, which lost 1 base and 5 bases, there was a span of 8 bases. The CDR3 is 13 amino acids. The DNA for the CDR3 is TGTGCCAGCAGCTTAGAGGGGTGGACTGAAGCTTTCTTT. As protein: CASSLEGWTEAFF.

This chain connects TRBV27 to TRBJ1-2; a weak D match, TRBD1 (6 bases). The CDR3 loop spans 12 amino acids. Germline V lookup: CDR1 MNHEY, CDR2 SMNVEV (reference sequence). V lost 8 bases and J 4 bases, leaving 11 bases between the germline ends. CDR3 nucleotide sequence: TGTGCCAGCCACAGGGTAGGCTATGGCTACACCTTC. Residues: CASHRVGYGYTF.

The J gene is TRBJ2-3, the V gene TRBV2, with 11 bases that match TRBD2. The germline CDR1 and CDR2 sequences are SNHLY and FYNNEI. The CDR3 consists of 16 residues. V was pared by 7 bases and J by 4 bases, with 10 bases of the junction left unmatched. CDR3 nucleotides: TGTGCCAGCAATAGCGGGGGGGCCGCGTTTTCAGATACGCAGTATTTT. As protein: CASNSGGAAFSDTQYF.

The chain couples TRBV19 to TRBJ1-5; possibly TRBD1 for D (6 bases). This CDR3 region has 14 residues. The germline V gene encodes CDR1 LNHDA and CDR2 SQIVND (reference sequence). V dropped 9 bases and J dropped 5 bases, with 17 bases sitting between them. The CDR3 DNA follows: TGTGCCAGGGCAACAGGGAGAGCTTATCAGCCCCAGCATTTT. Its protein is CARATGRAYQPQHF.

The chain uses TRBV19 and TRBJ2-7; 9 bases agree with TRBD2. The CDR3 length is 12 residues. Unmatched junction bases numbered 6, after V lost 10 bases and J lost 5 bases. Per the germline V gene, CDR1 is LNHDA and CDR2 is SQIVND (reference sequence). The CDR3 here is CATKRGADEQYF. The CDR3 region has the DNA TGTGCCACCAAGCGGGGGGCTGACGAGCAGTACTTC.

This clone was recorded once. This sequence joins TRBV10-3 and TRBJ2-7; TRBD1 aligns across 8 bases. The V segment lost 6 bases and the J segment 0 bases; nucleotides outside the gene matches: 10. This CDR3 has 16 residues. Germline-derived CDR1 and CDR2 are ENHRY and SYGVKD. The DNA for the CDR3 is TGTGCCATCAGATACCGGGACAGGATTATCTCCTACGAGCAGTACTTC. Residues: CAIRYRDRIISYEQYF.

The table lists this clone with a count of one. The CDR3 sequence: CASSFWGTTGGNTIYF. CDR3 DNA: TGTGCCAGCAGCTTCTGGGGGACAACGGGTGGAAACACCATATATTTT. This chain joins TRBV7-9 and TRBJ1-3, with D possibly being TRBD1 (6 bases). V lost 3 bases, J lost 3 bases, and 15 bases lay in between. CDR3 size: 16 residues. CDR1 and CDR2 from the germline V gene are SEHNR and FQNEAQ (reference sequence).

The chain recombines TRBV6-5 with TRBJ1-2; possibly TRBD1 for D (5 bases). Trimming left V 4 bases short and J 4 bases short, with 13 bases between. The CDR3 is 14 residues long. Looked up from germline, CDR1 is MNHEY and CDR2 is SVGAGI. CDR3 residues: CASSSPGWTYGYTF. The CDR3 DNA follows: TGTGCCAGCAGTTCCCCAGGGTGGACCTATGGCTACACCTTC.

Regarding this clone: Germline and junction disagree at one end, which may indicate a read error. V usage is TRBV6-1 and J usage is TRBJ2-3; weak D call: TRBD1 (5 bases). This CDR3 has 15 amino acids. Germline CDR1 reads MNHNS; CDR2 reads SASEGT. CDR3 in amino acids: CASREAGAPTGTQYF. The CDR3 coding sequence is TGTGCCAGCAGGGAAGCCGGAGCTCCCACAGGTACGCAGTATTTT.

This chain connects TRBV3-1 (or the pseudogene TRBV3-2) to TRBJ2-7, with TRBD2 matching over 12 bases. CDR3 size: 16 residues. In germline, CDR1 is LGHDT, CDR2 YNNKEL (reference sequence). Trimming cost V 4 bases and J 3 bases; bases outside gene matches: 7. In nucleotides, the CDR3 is TGTGCCAGCAGCCGAGGGCTAGCGGGGGGGAACTACGAGCAGTACTTC. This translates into CASSRGLAGGNYEQYF.

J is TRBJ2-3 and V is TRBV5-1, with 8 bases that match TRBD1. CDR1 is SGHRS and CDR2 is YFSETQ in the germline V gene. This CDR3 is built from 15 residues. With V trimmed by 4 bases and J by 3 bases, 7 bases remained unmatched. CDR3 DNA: TGCGCCAGCAGCATGGGACAGGTGGTGACAGATACGCAGTATTTT. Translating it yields CASSMGQVVTDTQYF.

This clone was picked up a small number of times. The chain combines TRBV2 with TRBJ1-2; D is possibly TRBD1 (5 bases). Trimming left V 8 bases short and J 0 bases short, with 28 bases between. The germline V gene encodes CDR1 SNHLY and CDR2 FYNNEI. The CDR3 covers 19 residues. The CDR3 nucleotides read TGTGCCAGCCGAATCTCGGGACTCATAATATCCCCAGCTAACTATGGCTACACCTTC. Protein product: CASRISGLIISPANYGYTF.

The CDR3 DNA reads as TGTGCCATGTCTGCTAGCGGGGGCAGCTCCTACAATGAGCAGTTCTTC. Translating it yields CAMSASGGSSYNEQFF. V gene TRBV10-3 combines with J gene TRBJ2-1; 10 nucleotides align to TRBD2. There are 16 residues in the CDR3. J gave up 0 bases and V 9 bases, and 8 bases lay outside the gene matches. Looked up from germline, CDR1 is ENHRY and CDR2 is SYGVKD.

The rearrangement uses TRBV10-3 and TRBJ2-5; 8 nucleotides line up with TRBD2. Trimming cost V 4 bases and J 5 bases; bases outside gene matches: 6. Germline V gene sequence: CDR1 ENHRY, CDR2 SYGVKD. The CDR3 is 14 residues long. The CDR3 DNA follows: TGTGCCATCAGTGCAGGACTAGCAGGCGAGACCCAGTACTTC. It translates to CAISAGLAGETQYF.

This CDR3 is CASSPRAGKGNQPQHF. The CDR3 region has the DNA TGTGCCAGCTCACCACGAGCAGGGAAGGGCAATCAGCCCCAGCATTTT. The rearrangement uses TRBV18 and TRBJ1-5, with D perhaps matching TRBD1 (5 bases). This CDR3 region has 16 residues. V was trimmed by 1 base and J by 2 bases, leaving 12 bases between them. CDR1 KGHSH and CDR2 LQKENI come from the germline V gene.